This T cell receptor (beta chain) is from a study of blood T cells in healthy people across ages. Isolation of PBMCs gave at least 7 million cells per sample. Through a sample-barcoded 5' primer and a J-beta primer mix, a second PCR was run for roughly 7 to 12 cycles. TCRdb re-called the 5' RACE reads with MiXCR, one entry per CDR3 protein. Here the sample spans 1.5 million to 2 million distinct CDR3 sequences, about two fifths being singletons. As concerns this clonotype: One end of the junction does not line up with germline, which may come from a read error.

Material for sequencing was blood. The sequence came from a human donor in good health.

The CDR3 DNA reads TGCGCCAGCAGTCGGGCGGGGTGGACAGATACGCAGTATTTT. Translation gives CASSRAGWTDTQYF. V and J are TRBV7-3 and TRBJ2-3, with D perhaps matching TRBD2 (6 bases). Germline CDR1 is SGHTA and CDR2 is FQGTGA. This CDR3 contains 14 residues.